This T cell receptor (beta chain) was captured in a study of blood T cell repertoires in COVID-19. Study context: Collection of acute and convalescent COVID-19 samples took place in the United States, Italy and Spain. The analysed material was cDNA or gDNA that came from T cells, B-cell-depleted T cells, or PBMCs.

Original processing notes: Amplification with reference gene primers provided the estimates of nucleated cell counts. Profiling relied on immunoSEQ multiplex PCR, and the TCRdb table lists in-frame clones only, not all of them. V, J and clone size are those of that table, while D and trimming were read from the DNA. Of 200,000 to 250,000 clones listed, approximately 77% were seen once; the top ten hold around 3.3%. The V and J ends lost 0 bases and 4 bases respectively, with 15 bases between them. The germline V gene encodes CDR1 MNHNS and CDR2 SASEGT. This CDR3 is built from 16 residues. This rearrangement joins TRBV6-1 to TRBJ1-1; D is possibly TRBD1 (5 bases). The TCR was taken from a woman of 80 years or more with acute or convalescent COVID-19. Source material: peripheral blood. The CDR3 here is CASSEAGGRLSTEAFF. The CDR3 region has the DNA TGTGCCAGCAGTGAAGCGGGGGGACGGTTGAGCACTGAAGCTTTCTTT.